What follows are 18 T cell receptor beta chains derived from one specimen sequenced in a study of cytomegalovirus exposure and HLA in healthy donors. With 60 Vbeta and 13 Jbeta primers, the PCR was carried out. Sequenced by immunoSEQ multiplex PCR; TCRdb stores in-frame clones only, minus some. The top ten clones hold under 2.5% of a sample with about 140,000 clones, just under 80% of them seen once. Material: PBMCs. Every receptor here comes from a man younger than 40 in good health and CMV-seronegative.

The chain carries TRBV19 and TRBJ1-2; no reliable D call. The germline gives CDR1 LNHDA, CDR2 SQIVND (reference sequence). The CDR3 contains 14 residues. Trimming left V 2 bases short and J 2 bases short, with 9 bases between. The CDR3 region is CASSIKYSNYGYTF. CDR3 coding DNA: TGTGCCAGTAGTATAAAGTACAGCAACTATGGCTACACCTTC. Together with reference TRBV19 and TRBJ1-2, the CDR3 gives the full variable domain: DGGITQSPKYLFRKEGQNVTLSCEQNLNHDAMYWYRQDPGQGLRLIYYSQIVNDFQKGDIAEGYSVSREKKESFPLTVTSAQKNPTAFYLCASSIKYSNYGYTFGSGTRLTVV.

The rearrangement joins TRBV25-1 to TRBJ1-4, with D possibly TRBD1 on 6 matching bases. Germline lookup yields CDR1 MGHDK and CDR2 SYGVNS. The CDR3 runs 16 residues. Trimming cost V 3 bases and J 7 bases, with 18 bases left between them. CDR3 in DNA: TGTGCCAGCAGTGAGGGGACATCGTTAGGACGTGAAAAACTGTTTTTT. Translating it yields CASSEGTSLGREKLFF.

The genes are TRBV2 and TRBJ1-4; a possible D gene is TRBD1 (5 bases). Trimming removed 4 bases from V and 5 bases from J, with 11 bases in between. The CDR3 is 14 residues long. The V gene's germline CDR1 is SNHLY and CDR2 FYNNEI. CDR3 in amino acids: CASSGNRQNEKLFF. The CDR3 bases are TGTGCCAGCAGTGGGAACAGACAGAATGAAAAACTGTTTTTT.

CDR3 nucleotides: TGTGCCAGCAGCTACACTACAGGCTACAATGAGCAGTTCTTC. Translating it yields CASSYTTGYNEQFF. The rearrangement uses TRBV6-1 and TRBJ2-1; D possibly corresponds to TRBD1 (5 bases). The CDR3 sequence is 14 residues long. Trimming pared 6 bases from V and 3 bases from J, leaving 12 bases between. The germline V gene encodes CDR1 MNHNS and CDR2 SASEGT.

This clone was seen a single time. The chain recombines TRBV28 with TRBJ2-2; D perhaps matches TRBD1 (5 bases). CDR1 is MDHEN, CDR2 SYDVKM, per germline. Trimming took off 3 bases at V and 6 bases at J, with 17 bases between the two ends. The CDR3 has 16 residues. The CDR3 DNA reads as TGTGCCAGCAGTTTGGCATCCAGGGTAGCTTCCGGGGAGCTGTTTTTT. Translating it yields CASSLASRVASGELFF.

This sequence joins TRBV5-1 and TRBJ2-1, with 10 bases that match TRBD1. The germline V gene has CDR1 SGHRS and CDR2 YFSETQ. This CDR3 is 17 amino acids long. The V segment lost 0 bases and the J segment 4 bases; nucleotides outside the gene matches: 7. CDR3 residues: CASSLGMLDRGYNEQFF. DNA of the CDR3: TGCGCCAGCAGCTTGGGGATGTTGGACAGGGGGTACAATGAGCAGTTCTTC.

This clone was seen just once. The chain is built from TRBV10-3 and TRBJ2-1; perhaps TRBD2 as D (6 bases). This CDR3 is 14 amino acids long. Germline CDR1 reads ENHRY; CDR2 reads SYGVKD. V shed 6 bases and J shed 8 bases, with 17 bases lying between them. This chain's CDR3 is CAISQGRRGDEQFF. CDR3 nucleotide sequence: TGTGCCATCAGCCAGGGACGGCGGGGCGATGAGCAGTTCTTC.

The J gene is TRBJ2-5, the V gene TRBV5-1; D possibly corresponds to TRBD2 (6 bases). The germline V and J ends were trimmed by 3 bases and 8 bases, with 17 bases remaining between them. CDR1 is SGHRS, CDR2 YFSETQ, per germline. The length of the CDR3 is 14 residues. The CDR3 bases are TGCGCCAGCAGCTGGGGGGTAGAGAAGAGAACCCAGTACTTC. Translated, it gives CASSWGVEKRTQYF.

This sequence joins TRBV27 and TRBJ2-7, with 9 bases matching TRBD1. The CDR3 spans 19 residues. The junction had 14 bases not matched to a gene; V was cut back by 2 bases and J by 0 bases. In germline, CDR1 is MNHEY, CDR2 SMNVEV (reference sequence). CDR3 DNA sequence: TGTGCCAGCAGTTTAGTCCCCCGCCCCGGGACAGGGTACTCCTACGAGCAGTACTTC. Translated: CASSLVPRPGTGYSYEQYF.

This chain joins TRBV19 and TRBJ1-2, with D maybe TRBD1 (6 bases). The CDR3 length is 16 residues. Trimming stripped 1 base from V and 8 bases from J, with 20 bases between. Germline values: CDR1 LNHDA, CDR2 SQIVND (reference sequence). In DNA form, the CDR3 reads TGTGCCAGTAGTATAGGGCCCATCAGGGGCGGCGGGGGCTACACCTTC. Translation gives CASSIGPIRGGGGYTF.

This chain joins TRBV5-1 and TRBJ2-1; D possibly corresponds to TRBD1 (5 bases). The V gene lost 1 base and the J gene lost 7 bases, with 9 bases spanning the gap. Per germline, CDR1 SGHRS and CDR2 YFSETQ. The CDR3 is 13 amino acids. CDR3 DNA: TGCGCCAGCAGCTTGTCAGGGTTTAATGAGCAGTTCTTC. Protein sequence: CASSLSGFNEQFF.

This clone was seen more than once but under ten times. The chain has TRBV7-9 and TRBJ2-7, with 9 bases fitting TRBD1. The germline CDR1 and CDR2 sequences are SEHNR and FQNEAQ (reference sequence). Trimming at V came to 0 bases and at J to 2 bases, leaving 14 bases not matched to a gene. This CDR3 spans 19 amino acids. In DNA, the CDR3 is TGTGCCAGCAGCTTAGCGAAAGGGACAGGGATCAGTAGTGCCTACGAGCAGTACTTC. Amino acids: CASSLAKGTGISSAYEQYF.

This chain links TRBV28 with TRBJ2-7; 7 nucleotides match TRBD1. Trimming at V came to 5 bases and at J to 3 bases, leaving 10 bases not matched to a gene. The CDR3 consists of 15 residues. Germline V CDR1 and CDR2: MDHEN, SYDVKM. CDR3 in DNA: TGTGCCAGCAGTCCCGGGCAGGGGGTCCTCTACGAGCAGTACTTC. Translating it yields CASSPGQGVLYEQYF.

V gene TRBV5-1 combines with J gene TRBJ1-1, with a tentative D call TRBD1 (5 bases). V was pared by 6 bases and J by 1 base, with 22 bases between. The CDR3 consists of 17 residues. The V gene's germline CDR1 is SGHRS and CDR2 YFSETQ. This chain's CDR3 is CASIYPNLTTENTEAFF. As DNA, the CDR3 is TGCGCCAGCATCTACCCAAACCTGACGACAGAGAACACTGAAGCTTTCTTT.

V gene TRBV9 combines with J gene TRBJ1-3; D not resolved. The V end lost 3 bases, the J end lost 1 base, and 11 bases lay between the germline ends. The CDR3 has 15 amino acids. CDR1 and CDR2 from the germline V gene are SGDLS and YYNGEE. CDR3: CASSARASSGNTIYF. The CDR3, as DNA: TGTGCCAGCAGCGCTCGCGCATCTTCTGGAAACACCATATATTTT.

The genes are TRBV6-1 and TRBJ2-2, with TRBD1 matching 10 bases. The CDR3 length is 14 residues. The germline CDR1 and CDR2 sequences are MNHNS and SASEGT. Unmatched junction bases numbered 3, after V lost 6 bases and J lost 5 bases. For the CDR3, the DNA is TGTGCCAGCAGAACGGACAGGGGGACCGGGGAGCTGTTTTTT. Its translation is CASRTDRGTGELFF.

This rearrangement joins TRBV5-1 to TRBJ2-5, with 8 bases matching TRBD1. Germline V lookup: CDR1 SGHRS, CDR2 YFSETQ. The length of the CDR3 is 14 residues. Losses at the gene ends were 4 bases for V and 1 base for J; bases not matched to a gene: 3. DNA of the CDR3: TGCGCCAGCAGCACCGGACAGGGCCAAGAGACCCAGTACTTC. This sequence encodes CASSTGQGQETQYF.

V gene TRBV27 combines with J gene TRBJ2-5; D gene ambiguous. Per germline, CDR1 MNHEY and CDR2 SMNVEV (reference sequence). V lost 3 bases and J lost 4, with 3 bases in between. This CDR3 has 11 amino acids. The CDR3, as DNA: TGTGCCAGCAGTTTGGCAGAGACCCAGTACTTC. This encodes CASSLAETQYF.